Listed here is a single T cell receptor (beta chain). Its specific antigen is unknown. Nothing much larger sits one base from this clone, and base qualities are not available. This specimen belongs to a study of OX40 agonist ivuxolimab in advanced cancers. Regarding the study in general: Ivuxolimab was an agonistic, fully human IgG2 monoclonal antibody directed against OX40 (CD134), a costimulatory receptor. Intravenous ivuxolimab was administered to patients every 2 weeks at six dose levels: 0.01, 0.1, 0.3, 1.5, 3 and 10 mg/kg. Among the approximately 54 dose-escalation patients, roughly 20 had hepatocellular carcinoma, approximately 15 melanoma, 9 renal cell carcinoma and 9 head and neck cancer. The dose-escalation cohort was 82.7% male with a mean age of about 60 years, ranging from roughly 23 to 90. Patients were allowed to have had prior anti-PD-1, anti-PD-L1 or anti-CTLA-4 therapy, and approximately 43% of the dose-escalation patients had previously received checkpoint inhibitors. Partial responses occurred in three dose-escalation patients: two with cutaneous melanoma and one with hepatocellular carcinoma. The purpose of peripheral TCRbeta sequencing was to test whether ivuxolimab changed TCR sequence diversity and led to clonal T-cell expansion. The monotherapy dose-escalation portion (N ≈ 50 patients) of the phase I ivuxolimab trial is reported in the paper.

From cysteine to phenylalanine, the CDR3 is 13 amino acids long. The sequence is cut down to CDR3 DNA, 39 bases in frame from base 1. V drops 5 bases and J drops 5 bases, leaving 11 bases in between. From the germline V gene, CDR1 is SGHVS and CDR2 is FNYEAQ. Study-wide conclusions, independent of this receptor: After ivuxolimab, more expanded clones were found on average in CD8+ T cells than in CD4+ T cells. Clonal expansion of both CD4+ and CD8+ blood T cells was observed from baseline to week 6 at doses 0.1 to 3.0 mg/kg. Partial responders in the 0.1-3.0 mg/kg groups had among the lowest normalized peripheral clonal expansion, especially among CD8+ T cells. Antigen specificity was not determined for the clonally expanded peripheral T cells. Low levels of normalized T-cell clonal expansion were also seen in some patients who did not respond.

Patients with a history of autoimmune disease or receiving systemic immunosuppression were excluded from the trial. Peripheral blood for TCR sequencing was collected from all dose cohorts at baseline, on cycle 4 day 1, and on cycle 7 day 1. Samples came from an open-label, multicenter, first-in-human phase I dose-escalation trial of ivuxolimab. Adults with locally advanced or metastatic melanoma, renal cell, hepatocellular, or head and neck squamous cell carcinoma were enrolled in the trial. Before TCR sequencing, CD4+ T cells and CD8+ T cells were sorted from peripheral blood as separate populations. Genomic DNA was extracted from sorted cells for sequencing of the TCRbeta CDR3 region. The immunoSEQ Assay was used to sequence the TCRbeta CDR3 regions. The table comes from immuneACCESS by way of TCRdb, which keeps in-frame sequences with V and J called. Part of the clones is missing from these tables; in studies checked, under half for an unresolved V gene and the rest for unknown reasons. Across this sample there are 15,000 or so clones, with about 80% seen only once. Clones ranked in the top ten supply around a third of the sample.

This receptor was identified in an adult with an advanced solid tumor such as melanoma, head and neck, liver or kidney cancer. Sequenced material: CD4+ or CD8+ T cells sorted from blood, taken in a trial of the OX40 agonist ivuxolimab. The rearrangement combines TRBV7-6 with TRBJ2-3; no D segment can be confidently identified. The CDR3 region reads CASSAPPRDTQYF. The sequenced DNA: TGTGCCAGCAGCGCACCGCCACGAGATACGCAGTATTTT.